This paragraph covers one T cell receptor (beta chain) sequence. This sample stems from a study of blood T cell repertoires in COVID-19. About the research overall: Samples of COVID-19 (acute and convalescent) were obtained from the United States, Italy and Spain. From T cells, B-cell-depleted T cells, or PBMCs came the material, which was cDNA or gDNA.

The CDR3 is made up of 15 amino acids. V lost 1 base and J lost 3, with 13 bases in between. CDR1 is SGHTA and CDR2 is FQGNSA in the germline V gene. Followed over time, Seattle patients had been enrolled while infection was active. Some clones are missing from TCRdb's copy, which holds only in-frame ones; the method was immunoSEQ multiplex PCR. The table has 170,000 or so clones, more than 85% seen once. The chain has TRBV7-2 and TRBJ2-7, with D possibly matching TRBD1 (6 bases). The specimen sequenced was peripheral blood. The source is a man aged 55 to 70 with COVID-19, enrolled during active disease. This chain's CDR3 is CASSLGVGGFYEQYF. The CDR3 coding sequence is TGTGCCAGCAGCTTAGGGGTAGGGGGTTTCTACGAGCAGTACTTC.